This TCR beta chain was identified in a study of blood T cell repertoires in COVID-19. For the study at large: Sites in the United States, Italy and Spain provided acute and convalescent COVID-19 samples. In each case, the material was cDNA or gDNA derived from T cells, B-cell-depleted T cells, or PBMCs.

Using immunoSEQ multiplex PCR, the repertoire was profiled, and TCRdb retains in-frame clones only, with some absent. The profile covers under 250,000 clones, with 80% to 90% appearing a single time and 6.2% taken by the ten largest. This TCR derives from a man aged 55 to 70 with acute or convalescent COVID-19. The specimen sequenced was peripheral blood.

CDR3: CASSRGQGAAGYTF. Written as DNA, the CDR3 is TGTGCCAGCAGCCGAGGACAGGGGGCTGCGGGCTACACCTTC. The V call is TRBV7-9, the J call TRBJ1-2, with 11 bases aligning to TRBD1. Germline assignment: CDR1 SEHNR and CDR2 FQNEAQ (reference sequence). The CDR3 has 14 amino acids. V lost 5 bases and J lost 8; bases outside the gene matches: 7.